Below, 26 T cell receptor beta chains from the same sample are listed, as sequenced in a study of cytomegalovirus exposure and HLA in healthy donors. Researchers ran the PCR with 60 Vbeta and 13 Jbeta primers. This table comes from immunoSEQ multiplex PCR, and its TCRdb copy is limited to in-frame clones, with some not included. The data show 150,000 to 180,000 clones, approximately 80% seen once. The sample taken for sequencing was PBMCs. These receptors were taken from a man aged 25-40 years in good health and CMV-seropositive.

The chain is built from TRBV5-6 and TRBJ2-5; 7 nucleotides line up with TRBD2. The J call is doubtful: the DNA matches TRBJ2-7 better. Per the germline V gene, CDR1 is SGHDT and CDR2 is YYEEEE. The length of the CDR3 is 13 residues. CDR3 amino acids: CASRATGGDEQYF. The CDR3 DNA is TGTGCCAGCAGAGCCACTGGGGGGGACGAGCAGTACTTC.

The V and J genes are TRBV27 and TRBJ1-2; the match to TRBD1 covers 9 bases. In germline, CDR1 is MNHEY, CDR2 SMNVEV (reference sequence). The CDR3 is 14 amino acids. The trim removed 4 bases at V and 5 bases at J, leaving 5 bases unmatched. The CDR3 loop is CASSYTGGRYGYTF. The CDR3 DNA reads TGTGCCAGCAGTTACACAGGGGGCCGGTATGGCTACACCTTC.

The chain combines TRBV7-2 with TRBJ1-1; 10 bases are a match to TRBD1. CDR3 length: 17 amino acids. Germline V gene data show CDR1 as SGHTA and CDR2 as FQGNSA. Trimming at V came to 4 bases and at J to 4 bases, leaving 12 bases not matched to a gene. The CDR3 sequence is CASSSAGTGDSGTEAFF. CDR3 DNA: TGTGCCAGCAGCTCAGCCGGGACAGGGGATAGCGGCACTGAAGCTTTCTTT. The complete variable domain, with remaining parts taken from reference TRBV7-2 and TRBJ1-1, reads GAGVSQSPSNKVTEKGKDVELRCDPISGHTALYWYRQSLGQGLEFLIYFQGNSAPDKSGLPSDRFSAERTGGSVSTLTIQRTQQEDSAVYLCASSSAGTGDSGTEAFFGQGTRLTVV.

The chain couples TRBV28 to TRBJ1-2, with no clear D. This CDR3 has 11 amino acids. The germline V gene has CDR1 MDHEN and CDR2 SYDVKM. Trimming removed 7 bases from V and 2 bases from J, with 5 bases in between. CDR3 in amino acids: CASTENYGYTF. The DNA for the CDR3 is TGTGCCAGCACAGAAAACTATGGCTACACCTTC.

The chain combines TRBV5-4 with TRBJ1-4; weak D call: TRBD1 (5 bases). The CDR3 is 15 residues long. Germline assignment: CDR1 SGHNT and CDR2 YYREEE (reference sequence). V lost 1 base and J lost 3, with 10 bases in between. CDR3 sequence reads: CASSLSRDANEKLFF. As DNA, the CDR3 is TGTGCCAGCAGCTTGAGCAGGGATGCTAATGAAAAACTGTTTTTT.

The table lists this clone with a few counts. The rearrangement links TRBV5-6 to TRBJ1-1; 8 bases map to TRBD1. CDR1 and CDR2 (germline): SGHDT, YYEEEE. Trimming at V came to 4 bases and at J to 4 bases, leaving 12 bases not matched to a gene. This CDR3 region has 16 residues. As DNA, the CDR3 is TGTGCCAGCAGCGAGGGACAGGCGATTTTGGTCACTGAAGCTTTCTTT. Encoded protein: CASSEGQAILVTEAFF.

The chain employs TRBV30 and TRBJ2-7, with 7 bases that match TRBD2. Losses at the gene ends were 4 bases for V and 4 bases for J; bases not matched to a gene: 10. This CDR3 has 14 residues. CDR1 and CDR2 (germline): GTSNPN, SVGIG (reference sequence). For the CDR3, the DNA is TGTGCCTGGACGGCGGGAGAACTCGGGTACGAGCAGTACTTC. It codes for CAWTAGELGYEQYF.

The chain uses TRBV28 and TRBJ2-2, with a tentative D call TRBD2 (5 bases). The CDR3 contains 14 residues. The germline V and J ends were trimmed by 6 bases and 7 bases, with 15 bases remaining between them. The germline V gene encodes CDR1 MDHEN and CDR2 SYDVKM. The CDR3: CASRKHQRGGELFF. The CDR3 region has the DNA TGTGCCAGCAGGAAGCATCAACGGGGCGGGGAGCTGTTTTTT.

This chain joins TRBV7-9 and TRBJ2-5; no reliable D call. There are 16 residues in the CDR3. Per germline, CDR1 SEHNR and CDR2 FQNEAQ (reference sequence). Deletions cut 0 bases from V and 3 bases from J, with 14 bases between. In DNA form, the CDR3 reads TGTGCCAGCAGCTTAGCAGGTAGCATAACCAAAGAGACCCAGTACTTC. Its translation: CASSLAGSITKETQYF. The complete variable domain, with remaining parts taken from reference TRBV7-9 and TRBJ2-5, reads DTGVSQNPRHKITKRGQNVTFRCDPISEHNRLYWYRQTLGQGPEFLTYFQNEAQLEKSRLLSDRFSAERPKGSFSTLEIQRTEQGDSAMYLCASSLAGSITKETQYFGPGTRLLVL.

CDR3 in amino acids: CASSEEFDSISYEQYF. In nucleotides, the CDR3 is TGTGCCAGCAGTGAAGAATTCGACAGTATCTCCTACGAGCAGTACTTC. The rearrangement links TRBV6-1 to TRBJ2-7; maybe TRBD1 (5 bases). The CDR3 has 16 residues. Trimming left V 1 base short and J 0 bases short, with 13 bases between. Germline V gene sequence: CDR1 MNHNS, CDR2 SASEGT.

The chain recombines TRBV6-6 with TRBJ1-2; TRBD1 is a possible D gene (6 bases). V lost 0 bases and J lost 2, with 13 bases in between. CDR1 and CDR2 from the germline V gene are MNHNY and SVGAGI (reference sequence). The CDR3 is made up of 16 amino acids. CDR3 sequence: CASSYSQQGSNYGYTF. The CDR3 coding sequence is TGTGCCAGCAGTTACTCGCAACAGGGATCGAACTATGGCTACACCTTC.

The V and J genes are TRBV28 and TRBJ2-2; 7 positions agree with TRBD2. Germline V gene lookup returns CDR1 MDHEN and CDR2 SYDVKM. V was pared by 3 bases and J by 0 bases, with 4 bases of the junction left unmatched. The CDR3 is 16 amino acids. As DNA, the CDR3 is TGTGCCAGCAGTTTGGGGGGGAGGGCGAACACCGGGGAGCTGTTTTTT. Encoded protein: CASSLGGRANTGELFF.

This clone was counted between two and nine times. This chain connects TRBV5-1 to TRBJ2-3; TRBD2 aligns across 7 bases. The germline V gene encodes CDR1 SGHRS and CDR2 YFSETQ. The CDR3 contains 14 residues. V lost 4 bases to trimming and J lost 3 bases; unmatched junction nucleotides: 5. CDR3 loop: CASSGGRGTDTQYF. The CDR3 coding sequence is TGCGCCAGCAGCGGCGGGAGAGGAACAGATACGCAGTATTTT.

CDR3 nucleotides: TGTGCCAGCGGTCCGACAGTATTCAGCAATCAGCCCCAGCATTTT. Translating it yields CASGPTVFSNQPQHF. The V call is TRBV5-8, the J call TRBJ1-5, with D possibly TRBD1 on 5 matching bases. The germline CDR1 and CDR2 sequences are SGHTS and YDEGEE. The CDR3 spans 15 residues. The V and J ends lost 7 bases and 1 base respectively, with 15 bases between them.

The chain employs TRBV4-2 and TRBJ1-2; 8 nucleotides line up with TRBD1. The CDR3 runs 14 residues. J gave up 9 bases and V 1 base, and 7 bases lay outside the gene matches. Looked up from germline, CDR1 is LGHNA and CDR2 is YNFKEQ. CDR3 in DNA: TGTGCCAGCAGCCAAGGAGGACAGGGTTCTCGCTACACCTTC. The encoded protein is CASSQGGQGSRYTF.

V is TRBV27 and J is TRBJ2-7; 7 bases agree with TRBD1. This CDR3 contains 15 residues. The J segment lost 4 bases and the V segment lost 2 bases, leaving 8 bases of the junction unmatched. Germline V lookup: CDR1 MNHEY, CDR2 SMNVEV (reference sequence). In DNA form, the CDR3 reads TGTGCCAGCAGTTTACTTCGGCAACAGGGGTACGAGCAGTACTTC. Its protein is CASSLLRQQGYEQYF.

V gene TRBV9 combines with J gene TRBJ2-5, with 8 nucleotides matching TRBD1. The germline CDR1 and CDR2 sequences are SGDLS and YYNGEE. This CDR3 contains 16 residues. With 1 base clipped from V and 4 bases from J, the junction kept 9 bases outside the gene matches. CDR3 nucleotide sequence: TGTGCCAGCAGCGTAACGTCAGGGGGCCGGGGAGAGACCCAGTACTTC. Its translation is CASSVTSGGRGETQYF. Together with reference TRBV9 and TRBJ2-5, the CDR3 gives the full variable domain: DSGVTQTPKHLITATGQRVTLRCSPRSGDLSVYWYQQSLDQGLQFLIQYYNGEERAKGNILERFSAQQFPDLHSELNLSSLELGDSALYFCASSVTSGGRGETQYFGPGTRLLVL.

V is TRBV5-1 and J is TRBJ2-1; D is possibly TRBD2 (6 bases). V was trimmed by 4 bases and J by 10 bases, leaving 12 bases between them. The CDR3 is made up of 12 amino acids. The germline gives CDR1 SGHRS, CDR2 YFSETQ. Written as DNA, the CDR3 is TGCGCCAGCAGCGAAGCGGGCCGGGAGCAGTTCTTC. Protein: CASSEAGREQFF.

This chain uses TRBV27 with TRBJ2-2; D possibly corresponds to TRBD1 (5 bases). The CDR3 loop spans 16 amino acids. With 6 bases removed from V and 0 bases from J, the gap between germline ends came to 14 bases. Germline values: CDR1 MNHEY, CDR2 SMNVEV (reference sequence). CDR3 region: CASRNQGVSNTGELFF. DNA for the CDR3: TGTGCCAGCAGAAACCAAGGGGTGTCGAACACCGGGGAGCTGTTTTTT.

This clone was seen once. The rearrangement links TRBV28 to TRBJ1-2; TRBD1 matches at 11 bases. Germline loops: CDR1 MDHEN, CDR2 SYDVKM. CDR3 length equals 15 residues. The V gene end was trimmed by 7 bases and the J gene end by 1 base; junction bases not matched to a gene: 5. CDR3 in amino acids: CASTRTGGFNYGYTF. CDR3 nucleotide sequence: TGTGCCAGCACCCGGACAGGGGGCTTTAACTATGGCTACACCTTC.

The chain joins TRBV7-9 to TRBJ2-7; 7 bases are shared with TRBD1. V trimming: 5 bases; J trimming: 0 bases; junction bases outside the gene matches: 10. CDR1 and CDR2 from the germline V gene are SEHNR and FQNEAQ (reference sequence). The CDR3 has 16 residues. The CDR3 loop reads CASSNRGQPYSYEQYF. The DNA of the CDR3 is TGTGCCAGCAGCAATAGGGGACAGCCTTACTCCTACGAGCAGTACTTC.

The chain recombines TRBV10-1 with TRBJ2-5, with TRBD1 identical over 7 bases. The J call may be incorrect, as the DNA end agrees better with TRBJ2-7. Germline V CDR1 and CDR2: WNHNN, SYGVQD (reference sequence). The CDR3 is 15 residues long. Here the CDR3 reads CASSEVVGGGYEQYF. CDR3 nucleotides: TGCGCCAGCAGTGAGGTGGTAGGGGGCGGCTACGAGCAGTACTTC.

V usage is TRBV5-5 and J usage is TRBJ1-3, with D maybe TRBD1 (5 bases). This CDR3 has 14 amino acids. Germline V gene lookup returns CDR1 SGHKS and CDR2 YYEKEE (reference sequence). V was cut by 0 bases and J by 11 bases, with 15 bases left in between. CDR3 in amino acids: CASSLGFVGGPIYF. Written as DNA, the CDR3 is TGTGCCAGCAGCTTGGGTTTCGTCGGGGGACCCATATATTTT.

The V call is TRBV4-1, the J call TRBJ2-6; D remains unclear. V was pared by 0 bases and J by 3 bases, with 6 bases between. Germline CDR1 MGHRA, CDR2 YSYEKL. This CDR3 comprises 15 residues. As DNA, the CDR3 is TGCGCCAGCAGCCAAGATCGGAGTGGGGCCAACGTCCTGACTTTC. It translates to CASSQDRSGANVLTF.

The V gene is TRBV9, the J gene TRBJ2-7; 7 positions match TRBD2. The trim removed 3 bases at V and 0 bases at J, leaving 6 bases unmatched. Germline V CDR1 and CDR2: SGDLS, YYNGEE. This CDR3 region has 15 residues. CDR3 sequence (DNA): TGTGCCAGCAGCGAGGGACTACAGAGCTCCTACGAGCAGTACTTC. Translated, it gives CASSEGLQSSYEQYF.

This clone was counted a few times. The chain recombines TRBV6-4 with TRBJ2-1; 9 bases match TRBD2. Germline CDR1 is MRHNA and CDR2 is SNTAGT. The V gene end was trimmed by 3 bases and the J gene end by 5 bases; junction bases not matched to a gene: 5. The CDR3 extends over 15 amino acids. CDR3 sequence: CASSEGASGNNEQFF. In DNA, the CDR3 is TGTGCCAGCAGTGAGGGGGCTAGCGGGAACAATGAGCAGTTCTTC.